One sample yielded the 10 T cell receptor beta chains listed below, sequenced in a study of monozygotic twins with inflammatory bowel disease. With the 5' RACE reads reprocessed, TCRdb shows one record per CDR3 protein and no DNA. Its clone listing holds 93,000 or so distinct CDR3 sequences. Sequenced input: blood. The receptors derive from a human donor with ulcerative colitis or Crohn's disease, or a healthy co-twin of an affected twin (not recorded which).

The rearrangement uses TRBV20-1 and TRBJ2-7; without DNA, the TCRdb call of TRBD2 cannot be checked. This CDR3 has 16 amino acids. The germline V gene encodes CDR1 DFQATT and CDR2 SNEGSKA (reference sequence). The CDR3 here is CSAYDATGRGGSEQYF.

The J gene is TRBJ1-1, the V gene TRBV5-1; the D call of TRBD1 rests on TCRdb alone, since no DNA is present to check it. The CDR3 runs to 14 residues. CDR1 is SGHRS, CDR2 YFSETQ, per germline. CDR3 sequence: CASSFSGGSTEAFF. The whole variable domain, filled in from reference TRBV5-1 and TRBJ1-1, reads KAGVTQTPRYLIKTRGQQVTLSCSPISGHRSVSWYQQTPGQGLQFLFEYFSETQRNKGNFPGRFSGRQFSNSRSEMNVSTLELGDSALYLCASSFSGGSTEAFFGQGTRLTVV.

The chain recombines TRBV6-6 with TRBJ1-1; the D gene TCRdb calls, TRBD1, cannot be checked with no DNA. CDR3 length: 13 residues. Per germline, CDR1 MNHNY and CDR2 SVGAGI (reference sequence). The CDR3 sequence: CASSPAPSWDAFF.

This chain links TRBV5-1 with TRBJ2-3; TCRdb's assignment of TRBD1 cannot be checked, as there is no DNA. Germline values: CDR1 SGHRS, CDR2 YFSETQ. This CDR3 spans 16 amino acids. CDR3 in amino acids: CASSSTLRGLMDTQYF. Drawing the rest from reference TRBV5-1 and TRBJ2-3, the complete variable domain is KAGVTQTPRYLIKTRGQQVTLSCSPISGHRSVSWYQQTPGQGLQFLFEYFSETQRNKGNFPGRFSGRQFSNSRSEMNVSTLELGDSALYLCASSSTLRGLMDTQYFGPGTRLTVL.

The chain combines TRBV7-8 with TRBJ2-4; without DNA, the TCRdb call of TRBD1 cannot be checked. The CDR3 is 19 amino acids. Germline V CDR1 and CDR2: SGHVS, FQNEAQ. The CDR3 loop reads CASSLPRTTGAVAKNIQYF.

The genes are TRBV24-1 and TRBJ2-1; TCRdb's assignment of TRBD1 cannot be checked, as there is no DNA. The CDR3 totals 13 residues. Germline V gene sequence: CDR1 KGHDR, CDR2 SFDVKD. This chain's CDR3 is CATSGAGNNEQFF.

The chain carries TRBV29-1 and TRBJ2-5; TCRdb's assignment of TRBD2 cannot be checked, as there is no DNA. Germline CDR1 reads SQVTM; CDR2 reads ANQGSEA. There are 12 residues in the CDR3. The CDR3 spells CSVQGHTGSQYF.

The rearrangement links TRBV9 to TRBJ2-1; TCRdb returns TRBD1, unconfirmable since there is no DNA. This CDR3 has 14 amino acids. The germline CDR1 and CDR2 sequences are SGDLS and YYNGEE. CDR3 loop: CASSVEGQTNEQFF.

The chain links TRBV6-1 to TRBJ1-5. The length of the CDR3 is 17 residues. Germline V gives CDR1 MNHNS, CDR2 SASEGT. CDR3 residues: CASSEAGSEIGNQPQHF.

V usage is TRBV4-3 and J usage is TRBJ2-7; without DNA, the TCRdb call of TRBD2 cannot be checked. Germline V gene lookup returns CDR1 LGHNA and CDR2 YSLEER. The CDR3 loop spans 16 amino acids. This CDR3 is CASSQSPGGSTYEQYF.